One and the same sample provided the 17 T cell receptor beta chains below, sequenced in a study of T cells in Graves' hyperthyroidism and ophthalmopathy (dated by TCRdb to the late 2010s). The library relied on multiplex PCR. Sequencing took place on an Illumina HiSeq 2000. The TCR beta CDR3 regions were amplified from RNA transcripts. The TCR CDR3 was subjected to a first round of RT-PCR using the HTBI primer set and the Qiagen OneStep RT-PCR kit. The public reads were reprocessed in TCRdb via fastp at Q25 and MiXCR, keeping in-frame beta chains. Each CDR3 protein gets just one entry, which takes the most common genes and DNA from the rows behind it. This sample holds 250,000 or so distinct CDR3 sequences; roughly 15% were observed only once. The ten most abundant clones make up more than 30% of the sample. The sample consisted of blood. Every receptor here comes from a woman aged 50 to 60 with Graves' hyperthyroidism that later progressed to Graves' ophthalmopathy.

This clonotype was detected ten times or more. V gene TRBV9 combines with J gene TRBJ1-5, with TRBD1 matching over 8 bases. The V gene's germline CDR1 is SGDLS and CDR2 YYNGEE. The CDR3 has 14 amino acids. The V segment lost 2 bases and the J segment 5 bases; nucleotides outside the gene matches: 3. The CDR3 loop reads CASSVTGGDQPQHF. As DNA, the CDR3 is TGTGCCAGCAGCGTTACAGGGGGTGATCAGCCCCAGCATTTT.

This clonotype has only a few counts. The rearrangement joins TRBV19 to TRBJ1-1; 10 nucleotides line up with TRBD1. V gave up 5 bases and J gave up 0 bases; unmatched junction bases: 3. Germline lookup yields CDR1 LNHDA and CDR2 SQIVND (reference sequence). CDR3 length: 15 amino acids. The chain's CDR3 is CASSEGQGLNTEAFF. The CDR3 DNA sequence: TGTGCCAGTAGTGAGGGACAGGGGTTGAACACTGAAGCTTTCTTT.

The chain combines TRBV18 with TRBJ1-1, with TRBD1 identical over 7 bases. The ends lost 2 bases at V and 3 bases at J; junction bases unmatched: 12. Germline CDR1 reads KGHSH; CDR2 reads LQKENI. There are 17 residues in the CDR3. Written as DNA, the CDR3 is TGTGCCAGCTCACCATCCCACATACGACAGGGACACACTGAAGCTTTCTTT. It specifies CASSPSHIRQGHTEAFF.

This clonotype was seen a few times. The chain has TRBV9 and TRBJ1-2; D call uncertain. V shed 3 bases and J shed 3 bases, with 9 bases lying between them. The germline V gene has CDR1 SGDLS and CDR2 YYNGEE. The CDR3 totals 13 residues. CDR3 residues: CASSATDYYGYTF. As DNA, the CDR3 is TGTGCCAGCAGCGCTACAGACTACTATGGCTACACCTTC.

This clonotype appeared many times. The J gene is TRBJ2-1, the V gene TRBV5-1, with 9 bases aligning to TRBD1. With 3 bases clipped from V and 5 bases from J, the junction kept 6 bases outside the gene matches. This CDR3 contains 15 residues. Germline CDR1 and CDR2: SGHRS and YFSETQ. CDR3 in amino acids: CASSWRGQGNNEQFF. The CDR3, as DNA: TGCGCCAGCAGCTGGCGGGGACAGGGAAACAATGAGCAGTTCTTC.

The chain joins TRBV6-2 or TRBV6-3 to TRBJ2-2, with 11 positions matching TRBD2. V lost 4 bases and J lost 5; bases outside the gene matches: 6. CDR1 is MNHEY and CDR2 is SVGEGT in the germline V gene. This CDR3 region has 16 residues. The CDR3 DNA is TGTGCCAGCAGTTCCTTAGCGGGAGGGTATACCGGGGAGCTGTTTTTT. It specifies CASSSLAGGYTGELFF.

There are a few counts of this clonotype. The genes are TRBV9 and TRBJ1-1; tentative D call: TRBD1 (5 bases). This CDR3 contains 15 residues. Germline assignment: CDR1 SGDLS and CDR2 YYNGEE. Trimming shortened V by 4 bases and J by 4 bases, and 17 bases separated the two germline ends. The CDR3 region is CASSPQLGVSTEAFF. CDR3 bases: TGTGCCAGCAGCCCCCAATTAGGGGTATCCACTGAAGCTTTCTTT.

This clonotype was counted ten times or more. The chain uses TRBV6-2 or TRBV6-3 and TRBJ2-1; D may match TRBD1 or TRBD2 (6 bases each). The germline gives CDR1 MNHEY, CDR2 SVGEGT. The CDR3 extends over 15 amino acids. Between the trimmed V and J ends, which lost 0 bases and 7 bases, there was a span of 13 bases. CDR3 nucleotide sequence: TGTGCCAGCAGTTACTCTACAGGGAGGTCTAATGAGCAGTTCTTC. This sequence encodes CASSYSTGRSNEQFF.

Many counts were recorded for this clonotype. The J gene is TRBJ1-5, the V gene TRBV7-3, with D uncertain. V gave up 1 base and J gave up 0 bases, with 13 bases separating them. CDR1 SGHTA and CDR2 FQGTGA come from the germline V gene. The CDR3 runs 17 residues. The CDR3 DNA is TGTGCCAGCAGCTTAATAGCGGCCCTCGATAGCAATCAGCCCCAGCATTTT. Translating it yields CASSLIAALDSNQPQHF.

Comments on this clonotype: This could be a read error, since a much larger clone is one nucleotide away. The chain carries TRBV7-9 and TRBJ2-1; 8 nucleotides line up with TRBD2. The CDR3 consists of 16 residues. CDR1 and CDR2 from the germline V gene are SEHNR and FQNEAQ (reference sequence). J gave up 0 bases and V 10 bases, and 11 bases lay outside the gene matches. The CDR3 nucleotides are TGTGCCATTAGGACTAGCTGGTTAAGCTCCTACAATGAGCAGTTCTTC. This encodes CAIRTSWLSSYNEQFF.

In its sample, this clonotype was seen many times. The chain uses TRBV27 and TRBJ1-2; D not certain. The CDR3 contains 15 residues. The germline gives CDR1 MNHEY, CDR2 SMNVEV (reference sequence). V shed 5 bases and J shed 4 bases, with 17 bases lying between them. The CDR3, as DNA: TGTGCCAGCAGTCCCATGATCCGAACAGCCTATGGCTACACCTTC. Residues: CASSPMIRTAYGYTF.

This clonotype was detected only a few times. The chain links TRBV4-2 to TRBJ1-5; possible D gene TRBD1, 5 bases. The CDR3 consists of 16 residues. From germline, CDR1 is LGHNA and CDR2 YNFKEQ. The V and J ends lost 0 bases and 6 bases respectively, with 15 bases between them. In DNA, the CDR3 is TGTGCCAGCAGCCAAGATATGGGGCAGGGTGGTCAGCCCCAGCATTTT. Translated, it gives CASSQDMGQGGQPQHF.

This clonotype was observed a few times. This chain uses TRBV27 with TRBJ1-5, with D possibly matching TRBD1 (5 bases). Germline V gives CDR1 MNHEY, CDR2 SMNVEV (reference sequence). The CDR3 spans 16 residues. V was clipped by 2 bases and J by 2 bases, with 13 bases between them. CDR3 sequence: CASSLMGVGGNQPQHF. The CDR3 nucleotides are TGTGCCAGCAGTTTAATGGGGGTGGGAGGCAATCAGCCCCAGCATTTT.

At least ten counts were recorded for this clonotype. This sequence joins TRBV14 and TRBJ2-3; 14 nucleotides line up with TRBD2. The CDR3 has 16 amino acids. V lost 4 bases to trimming and J lost 5 bases; unmatched junction nucleotides: 5. Germline-derived CDR1 and CDR2 are SGHDN and FVKESK. The CDR3 is CASSRTSGRFGDTQYF. The CDR3 DNA reads as TGTGCCAGCAGCCGGACTAGCGGGAGGTTTGGAGATACGCAGTATTTT. The whole variable domain, remainder taken from reference TRBV14 and TRBJ2-3, is EAGVTQFPSHSVIEKGQTVTLRCDPISGHDNLYWYRRVMGKEIKFLLHFVKESKQDESGMPNNRFLAERTGGTYSTLKVQPAELEDSGVYFCASSRTSGRFGDTQYFGPGTRLTVL.

This clonotype was seen many times. V usage is TRBV12-3 or TRBV12-4 and J usage is TRBJ2-1; D perhaps matches TRBD1 (5 bases). V was clipped by 5 bases and J by 8 bases, with 7 bases between them. CDR3 length: 11 amino acids. The DNA for the CDR3 is TGTGCCAGCAGTCAGACAGATGAGCAGTTCTTC. It specifies CASSQTDEQFF.

The chain has TRBV14 and TRBJ1-2; a possible D gene is TRBD1 (6 bases). This CDR3 has 13 residues. The V end was cut by 2 bases, the J end by 7 bases, with 11 bases between. Germline loops: CDR1 SGHDN, CDR2 FVKESK. For the CDR3, the DNA is TGTGCCAGCAGCCAACCAACAGGGTCTGGCTACACCTTC. It is translated as CASSQPTGSGYTF. The full variable domain, with the rest looked up from reference TRBV14 and TRBJ1-2, is EAGVTQFPSHSVIEKGQTVTLRCDPISGHDNLYWYRRVMGKEIKFLLHFVKESKQDESGMPNNRFLAERTGGTYSTLKVQPAELEDSGVYFCASSQPTGSGYTFGSGTRLTVV.

This clonotype was found many times. J is TRBJ2-2 and V is TRBV6-1; 9 bases are shared with TRBD1. Germline CDR1 and CDR2: MNHNS and SASEGT. This CDR3 comprises 15 residues. V was pared by 6 bases and J by 6 bases, with 8 bases of the junction left unmatched. Here the CDR3 DNA reads TGTGCCAGCAGCTACGGGGACAGGGCATCCGGGGAGCTGTTTTTT. Its protein product is CASSYGDRASGELFF.